What follows are 28 T cell receptor beta chains derived from one specimen sequenced in a study of CD8 T cells in Susac syndrome. RNA was extracted with the RNeasy kit, and a quantity of roughly 0.45 to 1 ug was reverse transcribed using random hexamers. TCRdb redid the calling of the immunoSEQ multiplex PCR reads with MiXCR, one entry per CDR3 protein. Here the sample spans 160,000 or so distinct CDR3 sequences, approximately 95% being singletons. The sequenced sample was CD4+ T cells from PBMCs. The receptors derive from a human donor with Susac syndrome.

This chain links TRBV5-4 with TRBJ2-7; D not certain. Trimming left V 5 bases short and J 2 bases short, with 14 bases between. The CDR3 has 14 amino acids. Germline V gene data show CDR1 as SGHNT and CDR2 as YYREEE (reference sequence). In DNA, the CDR3 is TGTGCCAGCAGTCCCGACGCCACCACCTACGAGCAGTACTTC. This gives the protein CASSPDATTYEQYF.

The chain is built from TRBV7-2 and TRBJ2-7; 8 bases are shared with TRBD1. Germline CDR1 is SGHTA and CDR2 is FQGNSA. Trimming removed 3 bases from V and 4 bases from J; junction bases left unmatched: 8. The CDR3 is 15 residues long. In DNA, the CDR3 is TGTGCCAGCAGCTTCGCAGGGGGCAAAGGGTACGAGCAGTACTTC. It is translated as CASSFAGGKGYEQYF.

The chain combines TRBV5-4 with TRBJ2-5; D gene uncertain. The CDR3 is 12 amino acids. The germline CDR1 and CDR2 sequences are SGHNT and YYREEE (reference sequence). V was cut by 1 base and J by 5 bases, with 6 bases left in between. This CDR3 reads CASSLPSETQYF. The CDR3 nucleotides are TGTGCCAGCAGCTTGCCCTCGGAGACCCAGTACTTC. Full variable domain (rest looked up from reference TRBV5-4 and TRBJ2-5): ETGVTQSPTHLIKTRGQQVTLRCSSQSGHNTVSWYQQALGQGPQFIFQYYREEENGRGNFPPRFSGLQFPNYSSELNVNALELDDSALYLCASSLPSETQYFGPGTRLLVL.

V and J are TRBV3-1 and TRBJ1-2, with a possible D match to TRBD1 (6 bases). Germline V gene lookup returns CDR1 LGHDT and CDR2 YNNKEL (reference sequence). The CDR3 spans 15 residues. Deletions cut 0 bases from V and 8 bases from J, with 16 bases between. The CDR3 DNA is TGTGCCAGCAGCCAAGAGGGGGCGAGGGTAGGCGGCTACACCTTC. Amino acid sequence: CASSQEGARVGGYTF.

This chain connects TRBV29-1 to TRBJ1-1, with D unclear. V lost 4 bases and J lost 4, with 7 bases in between. Germline V lookup: CDR1 SQVTM, CDR2 ANQGSEA. This CDR3 region has 11 residues. The CDR3 loop is CSVAPLTEAFF. CDR3 DNA sequence: TGCAGCGTTGCTCCCCTCACTGAAGCTTTCTTT.

V usage is TRBV29-1 and J usage is TRBJ2-1, with D uncertain. Trimming pared 1 base from V and 0 bases from J, leaving 7 bases between. Germline CDR1 and CDR2: SQVTM and ANQGSEA. The CDR3 extends over 14 amino acids. CDR3 region: CSVEGGISYNEQFF. The CDR3 DNA reads as TGCAGCGTTGAAGGAGGAATCTCCTACAATGAGCAGTTCTTC.

The rearrangement joins TRBV7-9 to TRBJ2-7, with TRBD1 as a possible D gene (7 bases). The V end was cut by 6 bases, the J end by 3 bases, with 12 bases between. The V gene's germline CDR1 is SEHNR and CDR2 FQNEAQ (reference sequence). The CDR3 totals 13 residues. The CDR3: CASRGGGVYEQYF. As DNA, the CDR3 is TGTGCCAGCAGAGGGGGCGGGGTCTACGAGCAGTACTTC.

This clonotype was detected once. The chain has TRBV7-9 and TRBJ1-3; no clear D. V was cut by 1 base and J by 4 bases, with 5 bases left in between. CDR1 SEHNR and CDR2 FQNEAQ come from the germline V gene (reference sequence). This CDR3 is built from 13 residues. CDR3 region: CASSLGGGNTIYF. DNA for the CDR3: TGTGCCAGCAGCTTAGGAGGCGGAAACACCATATATTTT.

The chain couples TRBV20-1 to TRBJ2-5, with D perhaps matching TRBD1 (5 bases). Germline CDR1 reads DFQATT; CDR2 reads SNEGSKA (reference sequence). This CDR3 spans 14 amino acids. Trimming left V 6 bases short and J 0 bases short, with 14 bases between. The CDR3 DNA reads as TGCAGTGCGCAGACACAGGAGTACCAAGAGACCCAGTACTTC. As protein: CSAQTQEYQETQYF.

The chain recombines TRBV14 with TRBJ2-5; D is ambiguous. Deletions cut 2 bases from V and 5 bases from J, with 6 bases between. The CDR3 runs 12 residues. Germline V gene data show CDR1 as SGHDN and CDR2 as FVKESK. CDR3 protein: CASSQNLETQYF. The DNA for the CDR3 is TGTGCCAGCAGCCAAAACCTTGAGACCCAGTACTTC. Full variable domain (rest looked up from reference TRBV14 and TRBJ2-5): EAGVTQFPSHSVIEKGQTVTLRCDPISGHDNLYWYRRVMGKEIKFLLHFVKESKQDESGMPNNRFLAERTGGTYSTLKVQPAELEDSGVYFCASSQNLETQYFGPGTRLLVL.

The chain has TRBV14 and TRBJ2-1; D not certain. Trimming cost V 1 base and J 9 bases, with 4 bases left between them. This CDR3 contains 11 residues. CDR1 SGHDN and CDR2 FVKESK come from the germline V gene. In DNA, the CDR3 is TGTGCCAGCAGCCAAGCCATTGAGCAGTTCTTC. Its protein product is CASSQAIEQFF.

The V gene is TRBV5-4, the J gene TRBJ1-4; unclear D gene. This CDR3 contains 15 residues. V shed 0 bases and J shed 5 bases, with 11 bases lying between them. Germline loops: CDR1 SGHNT, CDR2 YYREEE (reference sequence). This CDR3 reads CASSLGPQENEKLFF. CDR3 bases: TGTGCCAGCAGCTTGGGTCCCCAGGAAAATGAAAAACTGTTTTTT.

The chain is built from TRBV29-1 and TRBJ2-5; D gene unclear. This CDR3 has 14 residues. Trimming cost V 6 bases and J 3 bases, with 17 bases left between them. Germline-derived CDR1 and CDR2 are SQVTM and ANQGSEA. CDR3 in DNA: TGCAGCGTGAACGGACCGAAACGGGAAGAGACCCAGTACTTC. Protein product: CSVNGPKREETQYF.

The chain uses TRBV7-2 and TRBJ2-5, with 10 bases fitting TRBD2. The length of the CDR3 is 15 residues. Germline CDR1 SGHTA, CDR2 FQGNSA. Losses at the gene ends were 4 bases for V and 5 bases for J; bases not matched to a gene: 7. This chain's CDR3 is CASSSPAGGRETQYF. As DNA, the CDR3 is TGTGCCAGCAGCTCCCCAGCGGGGGGGCGGGAGACCCAGTACTTC.

The rearrangement joins TRBV5-1 to TRBJ1-4; tentative D call: TRBD1 (5 bases). V shed 1 base and J shed 8 bases, with 24 bases lying between them. The CDR3 extends over 18 amino acids. Germline V gene data show CDR1 as SGHRS and CDR2 as YFSETQ. The CDR3 region is CASSLYGTPTPPREKLFF. The DNA of the CDR3 is TGCGCCAGCAGCTTGTACGGGACGCCAACTCCGCCTCGGGAAAAACTGTTTTTT.

This clonotype was observed once. The V and J genes are TRBV1 and TRBJ2-6; the DNA was not used to check the table's D call, TRBD2. TRBV1 is classified as a pseudogene. This CDR3 comprises 18 residues. CDR3 coding DNA: TGCACCAGCAGCTGGGGCGAGCGGGGATCCTCTGGGGCCAACGTCCTGACTTTC. It is translated as CTSSWGERGSSGANVLTF.

V usage is TRBV7-2 and J usage is TRBJ1-4; D call uncertain. This CDR3 region has 14 residues. From germline, CDR1 is SGHTA and CDR2 FQGNSA. V lost 8 bases, J lost 2 bases, and 12 bases lay in between. The CDR3 DNA sequence: TGTGCCAGCGGAAACCTGGGCACTAATGAAAAACTGTTTTTT. This gives the protein CASGNLGTNEKLFF.

The J gene is TRBJ2-7, the V gene TRBV6-2 or TRBV6-3; D possibly corresponds to TRBD1 (5 bases). The CDR3 extends over 12 amino acids. V lost 5 bases and J lost 5, with 10 bases in between. Germline V gene data show CDR1 as MNHEY and CDR2 as SVGEGT. CDR3 bases: TGTGCCAGCAGTCACAGGCAGGACGAGCAGTACTTC. It yields the protein CASSHRQDEQYF.

The J gene is TRBJ2-2, the V gene TRBV2; weak D call: TRBD2 (5 bases). V dropped 10 bases and J dropped 0 bases, with 9 bases sitting between them. The CDR3 contains 13 residues. Germline V gives CDR1 SNHLY, CDR2 FYNNEI. The CDR3 sequence is CATGLANTGELFF. Written as DNA, the CDR3 is TGTGCCACCGGACTGGCGAACACCGGGGAGCTGTTTTTT.

V and J are TRBV12-3 or TRBV12-4 and TRBJ2-1, with 7 bases identical to TRBD1. After removal of 6 bases from V and 8 bases from J, the junction contained 7 bases not matched to a gene. This CDR3 is 13 amino acids long. This CDR3 reads CASSSDRVDEQFF. The CDR3 coding sequence is TGTGCCAGCAGCTCAGACAGGGTGGATGAGCAGTTCTTC.

The genes are TRBV6-1 and TRBJ1-5; the D is unclear. The CDR3 is 15 amino acids. V was pared by 6 bases and J by 1 base, with 13 bases between. Germline loops: CDR1 MNHNS, CDR2 SASEGT. The CDR3 DNA sequence: TGTGCCAGCAGCTCGGGCTCCACAAGCAATCAGCCCCAGCATTTT. This codes for CASSSGSTSNQPQHF.

The J gene is TRBJ1-6, the V gene TRBV5-4, with D unclear. Germline loops: CDR1 SGHNT, CDR2 YYREEE (reference sequence). V lost 0 bases and J lost 7, with 11 bases in between. The CDR3 length is 15 residues. This CDR3 is CASSLVGIGNSPLHF. CDR3 sequence (DNA): TGTGCCAGCAGCTTGGTAGGAATTGGGAATTCACCCCTCCACTTT.

This chain uses TRBV6-5 with TRBJ2-1; D call uncertain. The ends were cut back, 7 bases at V and 8 bases at J, with 15 bases in the middle. Per the germline V gene, CDR1 is MNHEY and CDR2 is SVGAGI. The CDR3 runs to 13 residues. CDR3 sequence reads: CASISDLGHEQFF. DNA of the CDR3: TGTGCCAGCATCTCGGACCTCGGCCATGAGCAGTTCTTC.

V usage is TRBV23-1 and J usage is TRBJ1-2; D remains ambiguous. TRBV23-1 belongs to the ORF category, with a function that is uncertain. Trimming removed 3 bases from V and 2 bases from J, with 7 bases in between. CDR3 length equals 13 residues. In DNA form, the CDR3 reads TGCGCCAGCAGTCAGCAGGTGAACTATGGCTACACCTTC. Its translation: CASSQQVNYGYTF.

The CDR3 here is CSASLNTEAFF. The CDR3 nucleotides read TGCAGCGCTAGTCTGAACACTGAAGCTTTCTTT. The genes are TRBV29-1 and TRBJ1-1; D gene uncertain. This CDR3 has 11 residues. Germline loops: CDR1 SQVTM, CDR2 ANQGSEA. V lost 7 bases and J 0 bases, leaving 6 bases between the germline ends.

V and J are TRBV29-1 and TRBJ2-1; the match to TRBD1 covers 7 bases. The ends lost 6 bases at V and 3 bases at J; junction bases unmatched: 5. Germline V gene data show CDR1 as SQVTM and CDR2 as ANQGSEA. This CDR3 region has 13 residues. The CDR3 nucleotides read TGCAGCGTCCGACAGGGTAGCTACAATGAGCAGTTCTTC. This sequence encodes CSVRQGSYNEQFF.

The chain combines TRBV6-2 or TRBV6-3 with TRBJ2-5; D ambiguous. Trimming stripped 1 base from V and 3 bases from J, with 6 bases between. Germline CDR1 is MNHEY and CDR2 is SVGEGT. The CDR3 covers 13 residues. The CDR3 protein is CASSYWSEETQYF. The CDR3 DNA reads TGTGCCAGCAGTTACTGGAGCGAAGAGACCCAGTACTTC.

The V and J genes are TRBV4-3 and TRBJ2-1, with 7 bases matching TRBD2. The CDR3 runs 15 residues. The V gene's germline CDR1 is LGHNA and CDR2 YSLEER. The ends lost 3 bases at V and 10 bases at J; junction bases unmatched: 12. CDR3 residues: CASSHEVRGGREQFF. CDR3 sequence (DNA): TGCGCCAGCAGCCATGAGGTTCGCGGGGGACGAGAGCAGTTCTTC.